This TCR beta chain derives from a study of blood T cell repertoires in COVID-19. The study counted Cohort 3 donors as recovered given two negative PCRs, clearance, or symptom resolution. The data were produced by immunoSEQ multiplex PCR, yet TCRdb's version contains in-frame clones alone and is incomplete. The table has a few hundred thousand clones, about 90% seen once. The source of this sequence is a man in his late teens or twenties who had recovered from COVID-19. Sequencing used PBMCs or T cells enriched from blood (not recorded which).

CDR3 loop: CASSPHGLAGEGGPYNEQFF. Here the CDR3 DNA reads TGTGCCAGCAGTCCCCACGGACTAGCGGGAGAAGGGGGACCCTACAATGAGCAGTTCTTC. The chain links TRBV28 to TRBJ2-1; TRBD2 aligns across 13 bases. Germline-derived CDR1 and CDR2 are MDHEN and SYDVKM. The CDR3 covers 20 residues. V lost 5 bases and J lost 2; bases outside the gene matches: 15.